This TCR beta chain was captured by sequencing in a study of blood T cell repertoires in COVID-19. Generated by immunoSEQ multiplex PCR, the TCRdb table keeps only in-frame clones and is missing some. The data show 55,000 to 75,000 clones, with around 87% seen just once and more than 6% held by the top ten. V lost 4 bases and J lost 9; bases outside the gene matches: 16. The CDR3 spans 17 residues. Germline assignment: CDR1 MGHRA and CDR2 YSYEKL. A few counts support this clone. This chain joins TRBV4-1 and TRBJ2-7, with TRBD2 matching 12 bases. The source of this sequence is a human donor with active COVID-19. The donor label of this sample is uncertain. The sample was peripheral blood. CDR3: CASSPLPTSGRPLGQYF. CDR3 DNA: TGCGCCAGCAGCCCGCTTCCGACTAGCGGGAGACCATTGGGGCAGTACTTC.